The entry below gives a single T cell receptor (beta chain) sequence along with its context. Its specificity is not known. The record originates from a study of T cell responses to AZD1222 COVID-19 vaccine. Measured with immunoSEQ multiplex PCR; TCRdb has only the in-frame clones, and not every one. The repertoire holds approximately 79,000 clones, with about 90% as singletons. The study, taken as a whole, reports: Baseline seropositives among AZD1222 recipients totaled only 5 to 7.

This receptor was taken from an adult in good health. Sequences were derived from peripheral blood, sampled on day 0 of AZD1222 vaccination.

The CDR3, as DNA: TGTGCCAGCAGCTTAGCAGGGCAGGCCGTACCCACAGATACGCAGTATTTT. Residues: CASSLAGQAVPTDTQYF. The V call is TRBV11-2, the J call TRBJ2-3, with D tentatively TRBD1 (5 bases). Germline values: CDR1 SGHAT, CDR2 FQNNGV. Between the trimmed V and J ends, which lost 1 base and 2 bases, there was a span of 16 bases. The CDR3 totals 17 residues. The variable domain in full, completed from reference TRBV11-2 and TRBJ2-3, reads EAGVAQSPRYKIIEKRQSVAFWCNPISGHATLYWYQQILGQGPKLLIQFQNNGVVDDSQLPKDRFSAERLKGVDSTLKIQPAKLEDSAVYLCASSLAGQAVPTDTQYFGPGTRLTVL.